The 9 T cell receptor beta chains below were found in one sample sequenced in a study of T cell responses to AZD1222 COVID-19 vaccine. Using immunoSEQ multiplex PCR, the repertoire was profiled, and TCRdb retains in-frame clones only, with some absent. Here the sample spans 100,000 to 150,000 clones, 88% being singletons. This material consisted of peripheral blood, taken on day 0 of AZD1222 vaccination. These receptors were collected from an adult in good health.

V usage is TRBV28 and J usage is TRBJ2-1, with TRBD1 as a possible D gene (6 bases). With 7 bases removed from V and 4 bases from J, the gap between germline ends came to 11 bases. The germline V gene has CDR1 MDHEN and CDR2 SYDVKM. This CDR3 contains 13 residues. CDR3 DNA sequence: TGTGCCAGCACCTCGACAGGTTACAATGAGCAGTTCTTC. Translated, it gives CASTSTGYNEQFF.

The J gene is TRBJ1-5, the V gene TRBV6-5; the match to TRBD1 covers 10 bases. V dropped 7 bases and J dropped 5; count of bases not matched to a gene: 2. The CDR3 totals 13 residues. Germline lookup yields CDR1 MNHEY and CDR2 SVGAGI. The CDR3 DNA reads TGTGCCAGCAACGGACAGGGGGATCAGCCCCAGCATTTT. It codes for CASNGQGDQPQHF.

The rearrangement links TRBV7-2 to TRBJ2-2; D gene unclear. Germline V gene sequence: CDR1 SGHTA, CDR2 FQGNSA. V lost 2 bases and J lost 7, with 11 bases in between. This CDR3 contains 14 residues. CDR3 in amino acids: CASSLRGAVGELFF. CDR3 nucleotides: TGTGCCAGCAGCTTACGAGGAGCTGTCGGGGAGCTGTTTTTT.

CDR3 protein: CASSPGGQGLGYGYTF. As DNA, the CDR3 is TGTGCCAGCAGCCCCGGGGGACAGGGCCTAGGCTATGGCTACACCTTC. V usage is TRBV27 and J usage is TRBJ1-2; 9 bases agree with TRBD1. The V gene end was trimmed by 6 bases and the J gene end by 4 bases; junction bases not matched to a gene: 12. Germline V CDR1 and CDR2: MNHEY, SMNVEV (reference sequence). The CDR3 length is 16 residues.

The rearrangement uses TRBV5-6 and TRBJ1-2, with 10 bases fitting TRBD1. The CDR3 has 15 amino acids. Trimming took 4 bases from V and 5 from J; bases not matched to a gene: 8. CDR1 SGHDT and CDR2 YYEEEE come from the germline V gene. This CDR3 reads CASSQTGGAAYGYTF. The CDR3, as DNA: TGTGCCAGCAGCCAGACAGGGGGCGCGGCGTATGGCTACACCTTC.

The gene calls are TRBV7-2 and TRBJ1-5; D possibly corresponds to TRBD1 (6 bases). The germline gives CDR1 SGHTA, CDR2 FQGNSA. V lost 1 base to trimming and J lost 7 bases, with 14 bases between them. The CDR3 totals 15 residues. The CDR3 DNA reads TGTGCCAGCAGCTTAGATAACAGGGTCCGGCAGCCCCAGCATTTT. This encodes CASSLDNRVRQPQHF.

CDR3 region: CASSPGFGQPQHF. The DNA of the CDR3 is TGTGCCAGTAGCCCAGGGTTCGGTCAGCCCCAGCATTTT. The V gene is TRBV19, the J gene TRBJ1-5; TRBD1 is a possible D gene (5 bases). With 6 bases removed from V and 6 bases from J, the gap between germline ends came to 12 bases. CDR1 and CDR2 (germline): LNHDA, SQIVND (reference sequence). The CDR3 spans 13 residues.

The genes are TRBV14 and TRBJ1-1, with D uncertain. This CDR3 is 12 amino acids long. CDR1 SGHDN and CDR2 FVKESK come from the germline V gene. Between the trimmed V and J ends, which lost 1 base and 10 bases, there was a span of 10 bases. CDR3 nucleotide sequence: TGTGCCAGCAGCCAAGGTATCCGTGGAGCTTTCTTT. Protein: CASSQGIRGAFF.

This chain joins TRBV7-2 and TRBJ2-3; TRBD2 agrees at 8 bases. The CDR3 has 13 amino acids. V shed 2 bases, J shed 6 bases, and the junction held 1 base outside the gene matches. Germline CDR1 reads SGHTA; CDR2 reads FQGNSA. CDR3 DNA: TGTGCCAGCAGCTTAACTAGCGGCGATACGCAGTATTTT. It specifies CASSLTSGDTQYF. The full variable domain, with the rest looked up from reference TRBV7-2 and TRBJ2-3, is GAGVSQSPSNKVTEKGKDVELRCDPISGHTALYWYRQSLGQGLEFLIYFQGNSAPDKSGLPSDRFSAERTGGSVSTLTIQRTQQEDSAVYLCASSLTSGDTQYFGPGTRLTVL.